This record concerns one T cell receptor beta chain sequence. This specimen comes from a study of blood T cell repertoires in COVID-19. Study details: Sites across the United States, Italy and Spain contributed samples from acute and convalescent COVID-19. PBMCs, B-cell-depleted T cells, or T cells were the source of the cDNA or gDNA that made up the material.

The authors' processing: Researchers report that nucleated cell counts were estimated from reference gene primer amplification. TCRdb's table, derived via immunoSEQ multiplex PCR, lists solely in-frame clones and lacks some. From that table come the V and J calls and clone size; the DNA was used to work out D and trimming. Of about 26,000 clones listed, less than 85% are singletons. The length of the CDR3 is 12 residues. Trimming shortened V by 3 bases and J by 7 bases, and 10 bases separated the two germline ends. In germline, CDR1 is DFQATT, CDR2 SNEGSKA (reference sequence). This receptor was taken from a human donor in a cohort sampled during active COVID-19. The chain recombines TRBV20-1 with TRBJ2-1; no clear D. The sequenced sample consisted of peripheral blood. Here the CDR3 reads CSASLRVNEQFF. The CDR3 DNA follows: TGCAGTGCTAGTCTCCGAGTTAATGAGCAGTTCTTC.